This entry concerns a single TCR beta chain. Profiled with immunoSEQ multiplex PCR; TCRdb holds only in-frame clones, not every one. The sample lists approximately 90,000 clones; about 84% were seen once. With 0 bases removed from V and 8 bases from J, the gap between germline ends came to 10 bases. The CDR3 has 13 residues. Germline CDR1 is LNHNV and CDR2 is YYDKDF (reference sequence). This entry is derived from a study of control samples from healthy donors and cancer patients. The TCR sequence derives from a woman in her thirties or forties in good health. The V and J genes are TRBV15 and TRBJ1-1; D remains unclear. Sequencing used blood. The CDR3 coding sequence is TGTGCCACCAGCAGAGATAAGAACAGAGAAGCTTTCTTT. Translated, it gives CATSRDKNREAFF.